These 22 T cell receptor beta chains were all obtained from the same sample, sequenced in a study of T cells in localized non-small cell lung cancer. The data were produced by immunoSEQ multiplex PCR, yet TCRdb's version contains in-frame clones alone and is incomplete. Altogether about 17,000 clones are present, about 86% being singletons, with the ten largest covering about 35%. Sequencing used peripheral blood, obtained before any cancer treatment. Source of these receptors: a male donor aged 60 or over with stage III lung adenocarcinoma.

The chain carries TRBV7-9 and TRBJ1-1; D is ambiguous. V lost 4 bases to trimming and J lost 0 bases, with 12 bases between them. Germline-derived CDR1 and CDR2 are SEHNR and FQNEAQ (reference sequence). This CDR3 region has 15 residues. The chain's CDR3 is CASSSREVVNTEAFF. The DNA for the CDR3 is TGTGCCAGCAGCTCGCGAGAGGTGGTGAACACTGAAGCTTTCTTT.

This rearrangement joins TRBV5-1 to TRBJ2-7, with 7 nucleotides matching TRBD1. CDR3 length: 15 residues. The junction had 8 bases not matched to a gene; V was cut back by 2 bases and J by 3 bases. Germline V gene lookup returns CDR1 SGHRS and CDR2 YFSETQ. CDR3 sequence: CASSLAAGGIYEQYF. The CDR3 DNA reads as TGCGCCAGCAGCTTAGCGGCAGGGGGTATCTACGAGCAGTACTTC.

The chain uses TRBV29-1 and TRBJ1-4; D may be TRBD1 (5 bases). The CDR3 extends over 14 amino acids. Germline V lookup: CDR1 SQVTM, CDR2 ANQGSEA. The germline V and J ends were trimmed by 6 bases and 8 bases, with 19 bases remaining between them. The CDR3 DNA reads TGCAGCGTGGGGGAAGGCAGGATTCAAGAAAAACTGTTTTTT. This sequence encodes CSVGEGRIQEKLFF.

The V and J genes are TRBV4-1 and TRBJ2-7; the match to TRBD1 covers 7 bases. The CDR3 length is 19 residues. Germline assignment: CDR1 MGHRA and CDR2 YSYEKL. Trimming took 4 bases from V and 4 from J; bases not matched to a gene: 22. CDR3 nucleotides: TGCGCCAGCAGCCGGCAAACAGGGGCGCTGGTTGAGTTGGCTTACGAGCAGTACTTC. It yields the protein CASSRQTGALVELAYEQYF.

V gene TRBV10-3 combines with J gene TRBJ1-3; D is unclear. V lost 0 bases to trimming and J lost 1 base, with 10 bases between them. The germline CDR1 and CDR2 sequences are ENHRY and SYGVKD. The CDR3 is 16 residues long. The CDR3, as DNA: TGTGCCATCAGTGAGTCGTATCCGGTGTCTGGAAACACCATATATTTT. Amino acids: CAISESYPVSGNTIYF.

The chain uses TRBV6-6 and TRBJ2-2; D remains ambiguous. Trimming removed 8 bases from V and 1 base from J, with 2 bases in between. CDR1 and CDR2 from the germline V gene are MNHNY and SVGAGI (reference sequence). CDR3 length equals 11 residues. This CDR3 is CASLNTGELFF. The CDR3 nucleotides read TGTGCCAGCTTGAACACCGGGGAGCTGTTTTTT.

Within the sample, this clone is medium-sized (0.01 to 0.1%). The chain links TRBV18 to TRBJ2-3; 7 positions agree with TRBD2. Germline trimming cut 5 bases from V and 0 bases from J; bases unmatched to any gene: 5. Germline V gene sequence: CDR1 KGHSH, CDR2 LQKENI. The CDR3 runs to 15 residues. CDR3 DNA: TGTGCCAGCTCAACACTAGCGACTAGCACAGATACGCAGTATTTT. Protein sequence: CASSTLATSTDTQYF.

V and J are TRBV6-1 and TRBJ2-7, with 7 bases lining up with TRBD1. Germline assignment: CDR1 MNHNS and CDR2 SASEGT. The J segment lost 6 bases and the V segment lost 6 bases, leaving 11 bases of the junction unmatched. This CDR3 has 14 amino acids. This CDR3 is CASRDRQGNREQYF. The CDR3 coding sequence is TGTGCCAGCAGGGACAGACAGGGTAATCGCGAGCAGTACTTC.

The chain links TRBV6-5 to TRBJ2-1; 8 nucleotides align to TRBD1. After removal of 4 bases from V and 10 bases from J, the junction contained 9 bases not matched to a gene. The CDR3 totals 14 residues. CDR1 is MNHEY, CDR2 SVGAGI, per germline. The CDR3 region is CASSSGQGSSEQFF. The CDR3 DNA reads as TGTGCCAGCAGTTCCGGACAGGGTTCATCGGAGCAGTTCTTC.

The chain is built from TRBV30 and TRBJ1-5; D possibly corresponds to TRBD1 (6 bases). The germline V and J ends were trimmed by 0 bases and 4 bases, with 16 bases remaining between them. The germline gives CDR1 GTSNPN, CDR2 SVGIG (reference sequence). The CDR3 extends over 16 amino acids. CDR3 amino acids: CAWSVFGTGSNQPQHF. The CDR3 DNA reads TGTGCCTGGAGTGTTTTTGGCACAGGGTCGAATCAGCCCCAGCATTTT. Full variable domain (rest looked up from reference TRBV30 and TRBJ1-5): SQTIHQWPATLVQPVGSPLSLECTVEGTSNPNLYWYRQAAGRGLQLLFYSVGIGQISSEVPQNLSASRPQDRQFILSSKKLLLSDSGFYLCAWSVFGTGSNQPQHFGDGTRLSIL.

The rearrangement uses TRBV4-1 and TRBJ2-5; TRBD1 matches 8 bases. This CDR3 spans 15 amino acids. Trimming cost V 2 bases and J 5 bases; bases outside gene matches: 7. Germline loops: CDR1 MGHRA, CDR2 YSYEKL. Here the CDR3 reads CASSQSRGPGETQYF. The CDR3 region has the DNA TGCGCCAGCAGCCAAAGCAGGGGGCCCGGGGAGACCCAGTACTTC.

The chain is built from TRBV7-8 and TRBJ1-6, with 7 positions matching TRBD1. V lost 6 bases, J lost 7 bases, and 12 bases stayed unmatched. CDR1 is SGHVS, CDR2 FQNEAQ, per germline. This CDR3 has 16 residues. The CDR3: CASRRRADRQNSPLHF. The CDR3 nucleotides are TGTGCCAGCAGAAGACGTGCGGACAGGCAGAATTCACCCCTCCACTTT.

V and J are TRBV19 and TRBJ2-1; D gene uncertain. This CDR3 is 13 amino acids long. V lost 7 bases to trimming and J lost 6 bases, with 13 bases between them. In germline, CDR1 is LNHDA, CDR2 SQIVND (reference sequence). CDR3 sequence (DNA): TGTGCCAGTAATTTGCGGTTCGGCAATGAGCAGTTCTTC. Its protein product is CASNLRFGNEQFF.

The CDR3 nucleotides are TGTGCCAGCTCAGTTCTTGGCAGGGTGGGCACTGAAGCTTTCTTT. This codes for CASSVLGRVGTEAFF. The rearrangement joins TRBV18 to TRBJ1-1; D perhaps matches TRBD1 (5 bases). Trimming stripped 5 bases from V and 4 bases from J, with 17 bases between. CDR1 is KGHSH, CDR2 LQKENI, per germline. The CDR3 runs 15 residues.

This clone came up once. This chain links TRBV29-1 with TRBJ1-1; possibly TRBD1 for D (6 bases). The length of the CDR3 is 16 residues. The germline CDR1 and CDR2 sequences are SQVTM and ANQGSEA. V shed 4 bases and J shed 0 bases, with 18 bases lying between them. CDR3 loop: CSVAAGAFTLNTEAFF. The CDR3 bases are TGCAGCGTTGCAGCAGGGGCCTTCACATTGAACACTGAAGCTTTCTTT.

Concerning this clone: The sample holds other DNA sequences that translate to the same CDR3. V usage is TRBV6-1 and J usage is TRBJ1-1, with D possibly matching TRBD1 (5 bases). Germline CDR1 and CDR2: MNHNS and SASEGT. V dropped 5 bases and J dropped 5 bases, with 15 bases sitting between them. The CDR3 has 14 amino acids. The DNA of the CDR3 is TGTGCCAGCAGTACTCAGGGAATAAATACTGAAGCTTTCTTT. Its translation: CASSTQGINTEAFF.

V usage is TRBV27 and J usage is TRBJ2-1; D possibly corresponds to TRBD1 (6 bases). Per germline, CDR1 MNHEY and CDR2 SMNVEV (reference sequence). V lost 3 bases, J lost 6 bases, and 15 bases lay in between. CDR3 length equals 15 residues. CDR3 region: CASSLGQKMGNEQFF. Here the CDR3 DNA reads TGTGCCAGCAGTTTGGGACAAAAGATGGGCAATGAGCAGTTCTTC.

The V call is TRBV11-2, the J call TRBJ2-1, with D possibly TRBD2 on 7 matching bases. The CDR3 runs to 15 residues. Germline-derived CDR1 and CDR2 are SGHAT and FQNNGV. Trimming took 1 base from V and 6 from J, leaving 13 bases between them. The CDR3 coding sequence is TGTGCCAGCAGCTTAGGTGGGGGGGCCGGCAATGAGCAGTTCTTC. This codes for CASSLGGGAGNEQFF.

This clone has a single count. The chain is built from TRBV29-1 and TRBJ2-1; 14 positions agree with TRBD2. Germline trimming cut 7 bases from V and 0 bases from J; bases unmatched to any gene: 5. CDR3 length: 16 residues. Germline V gene lookup returns CDR1 SQVTM and CDR2 ANQGSEA. CDR3 in DNA: TGCAGCGGTGGGACTAGCGGGGGCCGCTCCTACAATGAGCAGTTCTTC. Residues: CSGGTSGGRSYNEQFF.

This chain links TRBV4-1 with TRBJ2-7, with 8 bases aligning to TRBD2. The CDR3 consists of 15 residues. Unmatched junction bases numbered 4, after V lost 1 base and J lost 2 bases. Germline V gene data show CDR1 as MGHRA and CDR2 as YSYEKL. CDR3 loop: CASSQGLAGTYEQYF. The CDR3 DNA reads TGCGCCAGCAGCCAAGGGCTAGCGGGCACCTACGAGCAGTACTTC.

This clone was counted once. CDR3 DNA sequence: TGTGCCATCAGCGTAGCGGGGGACACCGGGGAGCTGTTTTTT. It specifies CAISVAGDTGELFF. The V gene is TRBV10-3, the J gene TRBJ2-2, with 9 bases identical to TRBD2. The CDR3 contains 14 residues. The germline V gene encodes CDR1 ENHRY and CDR2 SYGVKD. The J segment lost 3 bases and the V segment lost 6 bases, leaving 2 bases of the junction unmatched.

This clone was counted a few times. The chain couples TRBV19 to TRBJ2-4, with a weak D call TRBD1 (6 bases). This CDR3 spans 16 amino acids. V was cut by 5 bases and J by 7 bases, with 21 bases left in between. Per the germline V gene, CDR1 is LNHDA and CDR2 is SQIVND (reference sequence). In DNA form, the CDR3 reads TGTGCCAGTAGTCCTGGCTGGGACACCTCAGTTAACATTCAGTACTTC. It translates to CASSPGWDTSVNIQYF.